This T cell receptor (beta chain) originates from a study of response to subunit inactivated influenza vaccine. A single record per CDR3 protein comes from TCRdb applying MiXCR to the RT-PCR reads. The sample yields hundreds of thousands of distinct CDR3 sequences, 13% seen once. General study points: Only a handful of new T cells, the authors suggested, are recruited with each seasonal influenza vaccination.

As to this clonotype: Antigen: not known.

Sequencing was performed on PBMCs from blood, taken about 40 days after vaccination. This sequence was found in a man between 50 and 59 years old who received an inactivated influenza vaccine.

DNA for the CDR3: TGTGCCAGCTCACCGACAGGGAGCAAGGCCAATGAGCAGTTCTTC. It codes for CASSPTGSKANEQFF. The chain has TRBV18 and TRBJ2-1; 7 bases are shared with TRBD1. V dropped 3 bases and J dropped 6; count of bases not matched to a gene: 8. This CDR3 has 15 residues. CDR1 and CDR2 (germline): KGHSH, LQKENI.